This T cell receptor beta chain was found in a study of OX40 agonist ivuxolimab in advanced cancers. The protocol was immunoSEQ multiplex PCR, while the TCRdb copy is restricted to in-frame clones and leaves out a portion. The sample yields approximately 50,000 clones, approximately 80% seen once. The germline V and J ends were trimmed by 4 bases and 4 bases, with 14 bases remaining between them. From germline, CDR1 is SGHTA and CDR2 FQGNSA. The CDR3 runs 16 residues. The TCR sequence derives from an adult with an advanced solid tumor such as melanoma, head and neck, liver or kidney cancer. V usage is TRBV7-2 and J usage is TRBJ2-6; D unclear. This specimen consisted of CD4+ or CD8+ T cells sorted from blood, obtained in a trial of the OX40 agonist ivuxolimab. The CDR3 sequence: CASSSSLGDGANVLTF. The CDR3 DNA is TGTGCCAGCAGCTCCAGCCTAGGAGACGGGGCCAACGTCCTGACTTTC.